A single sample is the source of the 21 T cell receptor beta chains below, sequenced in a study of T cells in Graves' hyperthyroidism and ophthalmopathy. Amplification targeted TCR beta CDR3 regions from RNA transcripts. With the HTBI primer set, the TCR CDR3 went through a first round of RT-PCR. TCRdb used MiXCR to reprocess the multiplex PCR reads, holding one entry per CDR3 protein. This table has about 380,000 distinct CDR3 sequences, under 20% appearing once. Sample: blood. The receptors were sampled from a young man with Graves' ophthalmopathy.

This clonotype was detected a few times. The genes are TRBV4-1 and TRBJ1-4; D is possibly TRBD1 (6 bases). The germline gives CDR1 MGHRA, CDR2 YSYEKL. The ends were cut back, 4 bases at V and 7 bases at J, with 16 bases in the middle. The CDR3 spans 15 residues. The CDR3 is CASSRGGGGVEKLFF. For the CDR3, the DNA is TGCGCCAGCAGCCGCGGGGGTGGGGGCGTTGAAAAACTGTTTTTT.

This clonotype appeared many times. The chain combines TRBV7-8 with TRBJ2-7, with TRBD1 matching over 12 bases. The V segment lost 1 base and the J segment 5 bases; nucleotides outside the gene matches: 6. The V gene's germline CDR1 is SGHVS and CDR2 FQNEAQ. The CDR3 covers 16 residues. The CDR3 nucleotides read TGTGCCAGCAGCTTAGTAGGGACAGGGGGCCTCGACGAGCAGTACTTC. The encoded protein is CASSLVGTGGLDEQYF.

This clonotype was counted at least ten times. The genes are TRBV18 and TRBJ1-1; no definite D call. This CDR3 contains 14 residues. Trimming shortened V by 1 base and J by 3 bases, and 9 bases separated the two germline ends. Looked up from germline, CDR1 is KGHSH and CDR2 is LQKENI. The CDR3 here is CASSPLQDYTEAFF. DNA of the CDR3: TGTGCCAGCTCACCACTACAAGACTACACTGAAGCTTTCTTT.

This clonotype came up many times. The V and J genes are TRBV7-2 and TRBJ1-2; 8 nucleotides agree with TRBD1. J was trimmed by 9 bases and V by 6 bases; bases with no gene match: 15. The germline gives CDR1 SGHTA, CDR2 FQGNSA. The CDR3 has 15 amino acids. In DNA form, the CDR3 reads TGTGCCAGCAGGCCCGGGTTGGGACAGGCGGCCCGCTACACCTTC. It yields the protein CASRPGLGQAARYTF.

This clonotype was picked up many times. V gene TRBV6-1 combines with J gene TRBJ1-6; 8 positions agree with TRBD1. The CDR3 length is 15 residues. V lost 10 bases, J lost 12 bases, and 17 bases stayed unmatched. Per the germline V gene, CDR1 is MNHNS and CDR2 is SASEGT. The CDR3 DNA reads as TGTGCCATCCAACGGGGACAGGAAGCTTTGGGACCCCTCCACTTT. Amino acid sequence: CAIQRGQEALGPLHF.

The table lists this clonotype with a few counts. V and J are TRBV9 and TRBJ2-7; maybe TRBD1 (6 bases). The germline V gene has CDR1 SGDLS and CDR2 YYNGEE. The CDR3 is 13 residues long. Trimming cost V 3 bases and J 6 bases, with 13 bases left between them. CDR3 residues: CASSATRGGEQYF. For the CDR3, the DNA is TGTGCCAGCAGCGCAACCAGGGGCGGCGAGCAGTACTTC.

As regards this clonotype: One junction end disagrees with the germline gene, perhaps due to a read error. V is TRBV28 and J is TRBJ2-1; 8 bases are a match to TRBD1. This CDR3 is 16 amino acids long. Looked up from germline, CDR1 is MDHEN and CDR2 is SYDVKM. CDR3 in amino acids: CASSRSIGQGGNEQFF. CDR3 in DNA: TGCGCCAGCAGCCGCTCTATAGGACAGGGCGGGAATGAGCAGTTCTTC.

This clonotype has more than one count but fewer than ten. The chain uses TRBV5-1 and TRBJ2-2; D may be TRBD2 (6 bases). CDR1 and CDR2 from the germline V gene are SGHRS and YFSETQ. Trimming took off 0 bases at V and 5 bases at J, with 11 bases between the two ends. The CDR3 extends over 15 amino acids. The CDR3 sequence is CASSLDAGPTGELFF. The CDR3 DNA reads TGCGCCAGCAGCTTGGACGCGGGACCTACCGGGGAGCTGTTTTTT.

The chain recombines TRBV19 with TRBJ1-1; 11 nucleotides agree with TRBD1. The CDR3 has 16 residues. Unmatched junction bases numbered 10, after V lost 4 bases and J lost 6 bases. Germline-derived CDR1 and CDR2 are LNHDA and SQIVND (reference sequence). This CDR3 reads CASSTWTGGSVPEAFF. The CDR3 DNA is TGTGCCAGTAGTACTTGGACAGGGGGCTCGGTCCCTGAAGCTTTCTTT. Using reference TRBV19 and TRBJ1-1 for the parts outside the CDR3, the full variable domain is DGGITQSPKYLFRKEGQNVTLSCEQNLNHDAMYWYRQDPGQGLRLIYYSQIVNDFQKGDIAEGYSVSREKKESFPLTVTSAQKNPTAFYLCASSTWTGGSVPEAFFGQGTRLTVV.

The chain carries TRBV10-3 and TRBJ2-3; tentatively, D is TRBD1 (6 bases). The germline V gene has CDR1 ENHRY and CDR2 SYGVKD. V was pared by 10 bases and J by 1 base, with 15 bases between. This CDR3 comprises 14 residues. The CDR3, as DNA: TGTGCCAGCCTGGGGGCCCCGGGCACAGATACGCAGTATTTT. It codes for CASLGAPGTDTQYF.

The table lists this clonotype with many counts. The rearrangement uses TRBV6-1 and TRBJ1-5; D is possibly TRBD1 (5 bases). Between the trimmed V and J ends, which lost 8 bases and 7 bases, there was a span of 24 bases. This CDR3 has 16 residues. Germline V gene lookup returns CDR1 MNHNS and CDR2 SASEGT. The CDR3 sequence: CASSGAQEWAGQPQHF. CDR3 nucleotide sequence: TGTGCCAGCTCTGGCGCACAGGAGTGGGCCGGACAGCCCCAGCATTTT.

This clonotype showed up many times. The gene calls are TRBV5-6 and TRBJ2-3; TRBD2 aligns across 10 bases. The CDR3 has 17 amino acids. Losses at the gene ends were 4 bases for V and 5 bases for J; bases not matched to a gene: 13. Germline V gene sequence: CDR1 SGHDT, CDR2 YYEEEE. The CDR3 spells CASSLSPGLAVVDTQYF. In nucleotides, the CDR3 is TGTGCCAGCAGCCTCTCCCCTGGACTAGCGGTGGTAGATACGCAGTATTTT.

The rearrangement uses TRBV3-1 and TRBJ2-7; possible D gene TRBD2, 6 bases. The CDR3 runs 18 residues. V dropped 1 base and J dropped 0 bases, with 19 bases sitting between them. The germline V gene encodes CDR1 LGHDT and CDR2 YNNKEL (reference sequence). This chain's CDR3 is CASSQAHPRGAHSYEQYF. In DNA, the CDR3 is TGTGCCAGCAGCCAAGCCCATCCTCGCGGGGCACACTCCTACGAGCAGTACTTC.

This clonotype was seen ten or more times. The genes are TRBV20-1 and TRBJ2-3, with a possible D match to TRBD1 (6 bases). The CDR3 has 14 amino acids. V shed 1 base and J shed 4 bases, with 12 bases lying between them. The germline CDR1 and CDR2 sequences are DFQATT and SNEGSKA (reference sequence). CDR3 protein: CSARATGLSDTQYF. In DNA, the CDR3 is TGCAGTGCTAGAGCCACAGGGTTATCAGATACGCAGTATTTT.

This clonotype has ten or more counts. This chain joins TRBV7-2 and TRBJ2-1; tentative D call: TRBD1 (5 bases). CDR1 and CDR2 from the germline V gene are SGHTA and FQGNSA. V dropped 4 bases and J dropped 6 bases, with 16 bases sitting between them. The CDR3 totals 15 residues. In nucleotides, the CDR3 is TGTGCCAGCAGCTCCGCCGTAGGGGCCGTCAATGAGCAGTTCTTC. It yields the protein CASSSAVGAVNEQFF.

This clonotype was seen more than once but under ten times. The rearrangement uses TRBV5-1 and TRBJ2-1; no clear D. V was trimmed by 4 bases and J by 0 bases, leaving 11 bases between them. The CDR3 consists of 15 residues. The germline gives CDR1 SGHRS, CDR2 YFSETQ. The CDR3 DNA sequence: TGCGCCAGCAGCCAGCCGAAGGGCTCCTACAATGAGCAGTTCTTC. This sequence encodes CASSQPKGSYNEQFF.

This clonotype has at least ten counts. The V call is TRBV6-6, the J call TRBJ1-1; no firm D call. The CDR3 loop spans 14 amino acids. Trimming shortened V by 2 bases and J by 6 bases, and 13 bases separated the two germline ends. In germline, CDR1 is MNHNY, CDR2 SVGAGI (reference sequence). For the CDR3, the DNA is TGTGCCAGCAGTTACGGTGCAGTTTATTCTGAAGCTTTCTTT. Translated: CASSYGAVYSEAFF.

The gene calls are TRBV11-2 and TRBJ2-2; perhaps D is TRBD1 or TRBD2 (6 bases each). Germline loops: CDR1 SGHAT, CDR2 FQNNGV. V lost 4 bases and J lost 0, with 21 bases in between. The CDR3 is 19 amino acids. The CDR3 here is CASSSGARVSTSNTGELFF. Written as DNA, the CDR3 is TGTGCCAGCAGCTCGGGGGCCAGGGTTAGCACCTCGAACACCGGGGAGCTGTTTTTT.

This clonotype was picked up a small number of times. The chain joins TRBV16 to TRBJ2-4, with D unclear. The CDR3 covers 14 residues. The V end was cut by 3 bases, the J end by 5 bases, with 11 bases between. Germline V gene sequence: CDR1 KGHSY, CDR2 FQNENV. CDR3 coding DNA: TGTGCCAGCAGCCAGCGGTATTCAGAAAACATTCAGTACTTC. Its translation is CASSQRYSENIQYF.

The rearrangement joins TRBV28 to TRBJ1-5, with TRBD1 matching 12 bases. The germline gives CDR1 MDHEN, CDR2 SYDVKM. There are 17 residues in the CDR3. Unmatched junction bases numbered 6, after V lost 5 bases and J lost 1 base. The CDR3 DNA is TGTGCCAGCAGTCGCCCCGGGACAGGGGGCAGCAATCAGCCCCAGCATTTT. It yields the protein CASSRPGTGGSNQPQHF.

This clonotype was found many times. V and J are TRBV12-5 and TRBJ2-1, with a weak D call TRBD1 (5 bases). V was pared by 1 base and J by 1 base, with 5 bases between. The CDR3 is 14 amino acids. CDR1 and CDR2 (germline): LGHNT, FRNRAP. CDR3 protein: CASGLGQSYNEQFF. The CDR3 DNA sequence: TGTGCTAGTGGTTTGGGACAGTCCTACAATGAGCAGTTCTTC.